Listed below are T cell receptor beta chains from one sample, sequenced in a study of blood T cell repertoires in COVID-19. Data came from immunoSEQ multiplex PCR; TCRdb stores just in-frame clones and leaves some out. This sample carries roughly 200,000 clones, over 60% of them seen once, and the ten largest clones take 5.5% to 7%. The sample taken for sequencing was peripheral blood. The receptors come from a woman between 65 and 79 years old with acute or convalescent COVID-19. CDR3s leave out the opening cysteine and the closing phenylalanine or tryptophan. D genes are given only for firm matches. The size field is filled for only some rows; it gives once, few, many or a size class.

v_call | d_call | clone_size | cdr3_aa
TRBV6-2/TRBV6-3 | TRBD1 | - | ASSPGDSYYEQY
TRBV6-5 | TRBD2 | - | ASSSPGLGYEQY
TRBV19 | - | - | ASSIRQVGSPLH
TRBV7-8 | TRBD2 | - | ASSLTGLKNIQY
TRBV5-1 | - | - | ASSLAPGNGQPQH
TRBV30 | TRBD1 | - | AWSLTGGNSPLH
TRBV19 | - | - | ASGVQGGQPQH
TRBV6-1 | - | - | ASSENIDSNQPQH
TRBV28 | TRBD1 | few | ASSGGTANEKLF
TRBV6-1 | - | - | ASSEVGGANEQF
TRBV11-2 | - | - | ASSLRLGEKLF
TRBV5-1 | - | - | ASSLGATGDNEQF
TRBV25-1 | - | once | ASSEQVGNTIY
TRBV9 | TRBD2 | - | ASSVASGRNNEQF
TRBV7-3 | - | - | ASSLVGLANTGELF
TRBV6-4 | TRBD2 | - | ASSDSPSGRRDEQF
TRBV27 | - | - | ASSFRGTTEAF
TRBV5-1 | - | - | ASSLGQYEQY
TRBV10-3 | TRBD1 | few | AISEPRGPSGNTIY
TRBV5-5 | - | - | ASSLFTADSYNSPLH
TRBV20-1 | TRBD2 | few | SASTSGNYNEQF
TRBV7-2 | - | - | ASSFYGHSYEQY
TRBV5-1 | TRBD2 | once | ASSYSGTTNNEQF
TRBV28 | TRBD1 | - | ASSLLLTGGRRQGTEAF
TRBV15 | - | - | ATSRDPSGEQY
TRBV9 | TRBD1 | once | ASSSDRGYNTGELF
TRBV28 | - | - | ASSFRRLSGSYEQY
TRBV3-1/TRBV3-2 | TRBD1 | - | ASSQTGGVGEKLF
TRBV7-8 | TRBD1 | - | ASSLDGTGLTEQY
TRBV2 | TRBD1 | - | ASRGGQGLTDTQY
TRBV6-6 | TRBD1 | - | ASSYFGGQLNTEAF
TRBV3-1/TRBV3-2 | TRBD2 | - | ASSLTSGRASGTQY
TRBV11-2 | TRBD1 | - | ASSLATGAGNTIY
TRBV7-2 | - | - | ASSLGIAGTDTQY
TRBV23-1 | - | few | ASSQWEGHSSYEQY
TRBV15 | - | few | ATSRWGQSYEQY
TRBV5-4 | TRBD2 | - | ASRRTSGREETQY
TRBV29-1 | TRBD2 | - | SGRLAPNNGQF
TRBV29-1 | TRBD2 | - | SVVRAGDNQETQY
TRBV7-2 | - | few | ASSQTGSSGNTIY
TRBV6-1 | TRBD2 | - | ASSEPSGRAAYNEQF
TRBV19 | TRBD2 | - | ASSSGGFGAKNIQY
TRBV28 | - | - | ASRINSGETQY
TRBV2 | - | - | ASSAGRGNTEAF
TRBV29-1 | - | - | SVRSGGRKDTQY
TRBV18 | - | - | ASSPDRNSPLH
TRBV3-1/TRBV3-2 | - | - | ASSQGRGREQY
TRBV12-3/TRBV12-4 | - | once | ASSLRYATEQY
TRBV27 | - | - | ASQTRSLTGELF
TRBV20-1 | TRBD2 | - | SASPSGIAFSYEQY
TRBV28 | - | - | ASTTAGGYT
TRBV29-1 | TRBD2 | - | SATGLAGTTYEQY
TRBV18 | - | once | ASSLGQMNTGELF
TRBV7-9 | - | few | ASSLVRSNTEAF